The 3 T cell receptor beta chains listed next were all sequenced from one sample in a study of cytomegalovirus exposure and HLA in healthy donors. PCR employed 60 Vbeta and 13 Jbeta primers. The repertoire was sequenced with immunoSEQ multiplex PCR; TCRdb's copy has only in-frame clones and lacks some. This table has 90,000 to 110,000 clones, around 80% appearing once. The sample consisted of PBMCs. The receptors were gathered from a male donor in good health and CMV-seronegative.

CDR3 sequence reads: CASSVKAEQYF. In nucleotides, the CDR3 is TGTGCCAGCAGTGTAAAAGCAGAGCAGTACTTC. The rearrangement uses TRBV2 and TRBJ2-7; unclear D gene. The CDR3 is 11 amino acids. Germline V gene sequence: CDR1 SNHLY, CDR2 FYNNEI. V lost 4 bases to trimming and J lost 7 bases, with 8 bases between them.

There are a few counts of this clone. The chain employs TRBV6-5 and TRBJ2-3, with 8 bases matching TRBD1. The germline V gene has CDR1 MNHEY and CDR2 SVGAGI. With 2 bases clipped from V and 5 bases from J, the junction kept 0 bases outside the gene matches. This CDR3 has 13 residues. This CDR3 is CASSYGTGDTQYF. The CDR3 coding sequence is TGTGCCAGCAGTTACGGGACAGGAGATACGCAGTATTTT.

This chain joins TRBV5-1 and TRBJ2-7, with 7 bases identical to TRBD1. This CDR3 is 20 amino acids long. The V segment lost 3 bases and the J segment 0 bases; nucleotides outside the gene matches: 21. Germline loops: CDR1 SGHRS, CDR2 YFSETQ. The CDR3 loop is CASSWGSGQAPTISSYEQYF. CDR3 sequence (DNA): TGCGCCAGCAGCTGGGGGTCCGGACAGGCCCCTACAATTTCCTCCTACGAGCAGTACTTC.